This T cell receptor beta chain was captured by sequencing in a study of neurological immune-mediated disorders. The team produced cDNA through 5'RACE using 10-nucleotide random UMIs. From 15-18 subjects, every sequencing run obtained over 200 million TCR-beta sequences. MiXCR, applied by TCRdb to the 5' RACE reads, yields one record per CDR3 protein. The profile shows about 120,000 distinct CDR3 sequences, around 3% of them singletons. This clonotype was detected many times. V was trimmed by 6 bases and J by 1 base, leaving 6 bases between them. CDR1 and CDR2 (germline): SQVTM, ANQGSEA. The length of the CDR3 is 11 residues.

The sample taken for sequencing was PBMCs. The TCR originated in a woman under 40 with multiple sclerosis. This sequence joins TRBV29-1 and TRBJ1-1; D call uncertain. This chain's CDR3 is CSVRKNTEAFF. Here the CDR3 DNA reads TGCAGCGTCCGCAAGAACACTGAAGCTTTCTTT.